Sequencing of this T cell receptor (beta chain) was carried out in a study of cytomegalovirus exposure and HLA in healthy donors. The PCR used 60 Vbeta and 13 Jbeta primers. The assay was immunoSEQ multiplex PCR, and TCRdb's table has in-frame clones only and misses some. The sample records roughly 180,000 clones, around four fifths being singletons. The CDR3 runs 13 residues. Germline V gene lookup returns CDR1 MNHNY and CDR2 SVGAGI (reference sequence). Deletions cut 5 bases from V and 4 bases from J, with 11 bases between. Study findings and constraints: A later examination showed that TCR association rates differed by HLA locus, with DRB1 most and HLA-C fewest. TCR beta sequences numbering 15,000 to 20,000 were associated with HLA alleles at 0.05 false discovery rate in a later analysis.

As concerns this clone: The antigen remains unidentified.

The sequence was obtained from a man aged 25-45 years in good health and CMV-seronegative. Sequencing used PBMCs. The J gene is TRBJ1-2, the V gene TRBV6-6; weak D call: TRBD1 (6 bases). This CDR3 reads CASSPDSVYGYTF. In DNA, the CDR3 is TGTGCCAGCAGTCCGGACAGTGTCTATGGCTACACCTTC.